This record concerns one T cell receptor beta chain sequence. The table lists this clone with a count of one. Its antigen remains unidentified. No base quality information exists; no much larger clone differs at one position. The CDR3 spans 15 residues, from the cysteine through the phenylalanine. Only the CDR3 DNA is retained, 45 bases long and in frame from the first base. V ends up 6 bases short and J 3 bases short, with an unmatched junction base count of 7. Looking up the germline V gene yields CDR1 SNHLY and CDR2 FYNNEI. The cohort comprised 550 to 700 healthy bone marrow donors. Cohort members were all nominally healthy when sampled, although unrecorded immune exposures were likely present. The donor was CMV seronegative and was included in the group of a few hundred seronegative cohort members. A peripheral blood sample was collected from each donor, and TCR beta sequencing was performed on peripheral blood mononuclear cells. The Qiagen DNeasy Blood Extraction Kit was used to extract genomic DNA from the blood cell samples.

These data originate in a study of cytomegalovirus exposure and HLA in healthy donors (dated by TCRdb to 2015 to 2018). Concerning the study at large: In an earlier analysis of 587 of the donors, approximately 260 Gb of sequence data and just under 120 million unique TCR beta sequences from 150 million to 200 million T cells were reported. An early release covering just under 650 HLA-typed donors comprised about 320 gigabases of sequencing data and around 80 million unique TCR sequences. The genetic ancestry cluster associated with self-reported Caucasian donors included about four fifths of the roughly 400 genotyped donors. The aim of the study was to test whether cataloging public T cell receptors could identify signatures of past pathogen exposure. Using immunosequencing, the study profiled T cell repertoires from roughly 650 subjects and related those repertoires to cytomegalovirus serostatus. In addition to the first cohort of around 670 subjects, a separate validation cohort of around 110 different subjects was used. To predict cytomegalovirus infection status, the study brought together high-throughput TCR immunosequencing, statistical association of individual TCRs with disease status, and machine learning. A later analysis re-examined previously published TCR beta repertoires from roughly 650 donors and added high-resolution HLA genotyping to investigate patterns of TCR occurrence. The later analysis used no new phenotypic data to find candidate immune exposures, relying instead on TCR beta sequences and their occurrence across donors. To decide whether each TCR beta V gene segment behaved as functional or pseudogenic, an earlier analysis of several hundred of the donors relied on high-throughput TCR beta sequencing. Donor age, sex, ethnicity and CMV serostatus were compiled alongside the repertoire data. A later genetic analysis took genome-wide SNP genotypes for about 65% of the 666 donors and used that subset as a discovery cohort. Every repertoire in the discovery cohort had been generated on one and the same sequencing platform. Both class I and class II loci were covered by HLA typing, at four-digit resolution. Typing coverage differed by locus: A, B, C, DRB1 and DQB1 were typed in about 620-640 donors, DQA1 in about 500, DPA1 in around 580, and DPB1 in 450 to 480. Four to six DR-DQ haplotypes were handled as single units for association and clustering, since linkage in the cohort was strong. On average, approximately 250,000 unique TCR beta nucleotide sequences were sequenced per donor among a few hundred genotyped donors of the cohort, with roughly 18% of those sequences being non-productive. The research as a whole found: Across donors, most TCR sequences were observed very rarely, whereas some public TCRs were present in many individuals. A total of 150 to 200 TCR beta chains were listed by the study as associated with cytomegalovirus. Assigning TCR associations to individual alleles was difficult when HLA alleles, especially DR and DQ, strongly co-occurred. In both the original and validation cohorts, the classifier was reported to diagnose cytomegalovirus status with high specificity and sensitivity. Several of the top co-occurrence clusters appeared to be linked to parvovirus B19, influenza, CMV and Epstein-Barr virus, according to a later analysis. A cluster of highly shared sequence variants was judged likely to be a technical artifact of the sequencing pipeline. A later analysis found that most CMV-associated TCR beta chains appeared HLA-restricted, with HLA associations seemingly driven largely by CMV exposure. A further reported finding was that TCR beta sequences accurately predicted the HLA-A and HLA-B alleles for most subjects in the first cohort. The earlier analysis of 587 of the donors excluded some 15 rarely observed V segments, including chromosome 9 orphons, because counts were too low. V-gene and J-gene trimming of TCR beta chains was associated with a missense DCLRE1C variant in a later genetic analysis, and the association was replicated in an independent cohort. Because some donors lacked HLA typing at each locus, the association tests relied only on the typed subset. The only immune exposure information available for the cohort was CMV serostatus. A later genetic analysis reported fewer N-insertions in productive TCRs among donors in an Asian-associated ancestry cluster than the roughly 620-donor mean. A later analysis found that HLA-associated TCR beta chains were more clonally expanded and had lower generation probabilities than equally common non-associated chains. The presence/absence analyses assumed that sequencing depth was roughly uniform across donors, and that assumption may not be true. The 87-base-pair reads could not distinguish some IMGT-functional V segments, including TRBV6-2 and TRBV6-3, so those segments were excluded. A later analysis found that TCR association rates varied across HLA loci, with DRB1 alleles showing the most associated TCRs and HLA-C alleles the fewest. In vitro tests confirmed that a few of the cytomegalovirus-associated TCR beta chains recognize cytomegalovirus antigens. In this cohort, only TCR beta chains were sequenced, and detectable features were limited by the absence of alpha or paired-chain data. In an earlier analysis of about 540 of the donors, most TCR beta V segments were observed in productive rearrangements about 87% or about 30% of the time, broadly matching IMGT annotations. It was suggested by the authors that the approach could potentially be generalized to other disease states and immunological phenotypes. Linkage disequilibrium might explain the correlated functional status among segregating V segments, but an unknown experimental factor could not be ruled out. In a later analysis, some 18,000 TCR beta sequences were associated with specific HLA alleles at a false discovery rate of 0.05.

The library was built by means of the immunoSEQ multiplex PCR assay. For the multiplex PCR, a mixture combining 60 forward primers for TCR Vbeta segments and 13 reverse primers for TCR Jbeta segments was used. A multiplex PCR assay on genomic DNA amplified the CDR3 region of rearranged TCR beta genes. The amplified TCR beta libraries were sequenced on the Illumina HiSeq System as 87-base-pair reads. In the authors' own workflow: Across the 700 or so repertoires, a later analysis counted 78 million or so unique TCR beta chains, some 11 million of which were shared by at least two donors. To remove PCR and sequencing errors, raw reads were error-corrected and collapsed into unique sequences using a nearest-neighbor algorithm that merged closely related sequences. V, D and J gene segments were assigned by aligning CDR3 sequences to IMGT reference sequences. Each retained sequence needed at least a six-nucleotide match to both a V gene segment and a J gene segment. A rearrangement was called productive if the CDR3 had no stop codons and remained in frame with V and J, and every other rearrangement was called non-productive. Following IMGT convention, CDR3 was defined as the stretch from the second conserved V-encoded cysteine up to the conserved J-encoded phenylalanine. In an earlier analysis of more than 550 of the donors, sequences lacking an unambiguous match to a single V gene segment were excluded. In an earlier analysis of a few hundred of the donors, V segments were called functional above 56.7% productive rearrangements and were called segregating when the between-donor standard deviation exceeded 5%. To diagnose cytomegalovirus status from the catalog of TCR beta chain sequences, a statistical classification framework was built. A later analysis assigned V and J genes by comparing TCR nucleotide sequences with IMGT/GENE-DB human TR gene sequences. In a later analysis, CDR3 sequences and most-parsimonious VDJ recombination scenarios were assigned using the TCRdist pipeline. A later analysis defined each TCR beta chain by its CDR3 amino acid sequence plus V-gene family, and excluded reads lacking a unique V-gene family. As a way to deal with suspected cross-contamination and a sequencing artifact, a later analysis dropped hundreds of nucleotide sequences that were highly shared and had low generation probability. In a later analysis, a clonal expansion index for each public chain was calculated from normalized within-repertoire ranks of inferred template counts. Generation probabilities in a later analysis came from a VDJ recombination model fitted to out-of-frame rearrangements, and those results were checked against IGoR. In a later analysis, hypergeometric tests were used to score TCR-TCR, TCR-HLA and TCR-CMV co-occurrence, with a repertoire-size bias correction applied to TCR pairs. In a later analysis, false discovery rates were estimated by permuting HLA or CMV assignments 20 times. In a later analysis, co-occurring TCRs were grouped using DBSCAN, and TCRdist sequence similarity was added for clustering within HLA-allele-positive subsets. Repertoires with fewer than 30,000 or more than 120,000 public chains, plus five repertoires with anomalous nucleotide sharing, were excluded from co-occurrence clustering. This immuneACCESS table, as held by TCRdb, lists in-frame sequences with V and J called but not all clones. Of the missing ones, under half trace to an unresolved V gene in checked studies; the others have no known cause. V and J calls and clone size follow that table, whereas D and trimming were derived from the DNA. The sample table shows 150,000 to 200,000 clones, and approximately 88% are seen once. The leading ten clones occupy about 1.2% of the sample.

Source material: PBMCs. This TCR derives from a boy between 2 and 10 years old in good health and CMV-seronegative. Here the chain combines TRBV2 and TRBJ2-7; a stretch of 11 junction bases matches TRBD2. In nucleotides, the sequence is TGTGCCAGCAGGGATCCAGGGACTAGCGGCTACGAGCAGTACTTC. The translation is CASRDPGTSGYEQYF.